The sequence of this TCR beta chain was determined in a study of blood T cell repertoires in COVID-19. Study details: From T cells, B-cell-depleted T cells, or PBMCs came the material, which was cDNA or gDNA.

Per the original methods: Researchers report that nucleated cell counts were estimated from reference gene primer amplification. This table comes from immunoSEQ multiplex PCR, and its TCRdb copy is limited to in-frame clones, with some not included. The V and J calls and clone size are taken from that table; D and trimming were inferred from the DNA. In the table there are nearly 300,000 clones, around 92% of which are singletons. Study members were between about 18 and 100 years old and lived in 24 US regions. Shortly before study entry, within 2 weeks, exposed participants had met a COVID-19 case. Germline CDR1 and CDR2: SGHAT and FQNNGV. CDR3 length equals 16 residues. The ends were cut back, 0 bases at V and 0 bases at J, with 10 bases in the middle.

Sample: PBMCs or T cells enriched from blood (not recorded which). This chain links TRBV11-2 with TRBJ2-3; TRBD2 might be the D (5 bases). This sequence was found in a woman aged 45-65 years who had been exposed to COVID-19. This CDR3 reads CASSLEVGGSTDTQYF. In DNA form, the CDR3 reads TGTGCCAGCAGCTTAGAAGTTGGCGGGAGCACAGATACGCAGTATTTT.